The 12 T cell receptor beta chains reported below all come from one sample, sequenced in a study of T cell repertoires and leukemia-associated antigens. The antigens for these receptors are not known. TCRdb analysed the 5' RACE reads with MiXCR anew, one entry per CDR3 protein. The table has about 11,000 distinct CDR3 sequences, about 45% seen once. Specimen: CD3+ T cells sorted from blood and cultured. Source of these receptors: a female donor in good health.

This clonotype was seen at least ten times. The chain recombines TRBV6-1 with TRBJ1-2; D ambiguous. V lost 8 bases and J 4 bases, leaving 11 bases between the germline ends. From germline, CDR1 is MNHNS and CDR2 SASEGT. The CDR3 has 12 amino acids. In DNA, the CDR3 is TGTGCCAGCGGGAGAGGCAGCTATGGCTACACCTTC. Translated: CASGRGSYGYTF.

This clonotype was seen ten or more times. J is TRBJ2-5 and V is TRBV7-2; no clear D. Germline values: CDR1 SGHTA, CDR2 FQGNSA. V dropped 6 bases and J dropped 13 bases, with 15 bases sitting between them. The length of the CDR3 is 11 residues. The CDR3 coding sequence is TGTGCCAGCAGTCGTCCGGACCCGGGGTACTTC. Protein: CASSRPDPGYF.

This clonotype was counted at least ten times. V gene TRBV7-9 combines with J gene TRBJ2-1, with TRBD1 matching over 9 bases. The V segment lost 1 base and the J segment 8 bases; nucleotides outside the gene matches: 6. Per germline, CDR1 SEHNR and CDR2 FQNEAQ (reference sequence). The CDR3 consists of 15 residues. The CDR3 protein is CASSLETGGLDEQFF. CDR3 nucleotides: TGTGCCAGCAGCTTAGAGACAGGGGGTTTGGATGAGCAGTTCTTC.

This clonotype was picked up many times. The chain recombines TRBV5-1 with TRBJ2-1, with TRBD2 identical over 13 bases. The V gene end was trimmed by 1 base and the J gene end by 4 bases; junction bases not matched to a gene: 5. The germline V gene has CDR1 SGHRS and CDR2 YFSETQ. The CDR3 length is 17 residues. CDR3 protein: CASSLTSGRATYNEQFF. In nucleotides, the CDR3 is TGCGCCAGCAGCTTGACTAGCGGGAGGGCGACGTACAATGAGCAGTTCTTC.

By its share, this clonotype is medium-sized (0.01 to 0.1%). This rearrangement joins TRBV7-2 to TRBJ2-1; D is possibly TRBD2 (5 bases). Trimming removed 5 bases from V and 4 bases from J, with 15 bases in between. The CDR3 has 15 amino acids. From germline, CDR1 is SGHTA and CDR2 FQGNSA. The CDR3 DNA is TGTGCCAGCAGCCGCCCCCCTAGCTTATACAATGAGCAGTTCTTC. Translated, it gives CASSRPPSLYNEQFF.

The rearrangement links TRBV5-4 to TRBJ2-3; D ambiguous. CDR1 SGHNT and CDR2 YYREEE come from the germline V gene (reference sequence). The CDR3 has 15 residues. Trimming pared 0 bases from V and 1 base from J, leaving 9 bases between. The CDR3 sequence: CASSLDRRGTDTQYF. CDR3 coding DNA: TGTGCCAGCAGCTTGGATAGGAGAGGCACAGATACGCAGTATTTT.

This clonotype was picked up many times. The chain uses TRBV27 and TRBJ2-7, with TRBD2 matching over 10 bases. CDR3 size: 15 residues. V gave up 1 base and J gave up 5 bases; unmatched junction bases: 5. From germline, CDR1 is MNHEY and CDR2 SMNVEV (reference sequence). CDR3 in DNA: TGTGCCAGCAGTTTATTAGTAGCGGGAGGTGACGAGCAGTACTTC. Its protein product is CASSLLVAGGDEQYF.

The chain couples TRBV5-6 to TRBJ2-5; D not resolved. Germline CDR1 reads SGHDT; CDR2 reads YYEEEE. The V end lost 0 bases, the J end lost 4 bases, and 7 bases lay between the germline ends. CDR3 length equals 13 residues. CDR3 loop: CASSLAQTETQYF. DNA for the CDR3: TGTGCCAGCAGCTTGGCACAGACAGAGACCCAGTACTTC.

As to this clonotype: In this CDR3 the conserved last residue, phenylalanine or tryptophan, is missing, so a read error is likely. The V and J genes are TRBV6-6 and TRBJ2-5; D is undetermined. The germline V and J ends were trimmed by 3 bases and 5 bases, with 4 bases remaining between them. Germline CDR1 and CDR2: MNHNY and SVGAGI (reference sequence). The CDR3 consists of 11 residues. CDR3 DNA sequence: TGTGCCAGCAGTTATAGGGAGACCCAGTACTCC. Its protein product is CASSYRETQYS.

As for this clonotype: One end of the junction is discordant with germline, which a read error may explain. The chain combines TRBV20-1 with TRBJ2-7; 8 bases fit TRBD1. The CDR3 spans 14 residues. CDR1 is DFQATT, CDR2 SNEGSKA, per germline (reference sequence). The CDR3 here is CSAGDGQGSYEQYF. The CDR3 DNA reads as TGCAGTGCTGGAGATGGACAGGGAAGCTACGAGCAGTACTTC.

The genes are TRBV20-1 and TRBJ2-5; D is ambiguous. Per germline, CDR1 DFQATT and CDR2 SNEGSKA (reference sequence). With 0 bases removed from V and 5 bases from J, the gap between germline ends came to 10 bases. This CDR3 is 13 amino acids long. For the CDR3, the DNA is TGCAGTGCTAGAGATCGGGTGGGGGAGACCCAGTACTTC. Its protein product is CSARDRVGETQYF.

CDR3 in amino acids: CASSLEGAARELFF. In nucleotides, the CDR3 is TGTGCCAGCAGCTTAGAAGGAGCGGCCAGGGAGCTGTTTTTT. The chain links TRBV7-6 to TRBJ2-2; a weak D match, TRBD2 (5 bases). The V gene lost 1 base and the J gene lost 9 bases, with 12 bases spanning the gap. Germline lookup yields CDR1 SGHVS and CDR2 FNYEAQ. The CDR3 covers 14 residues.